A single sample gave rise to the 30 T cell receptor beta chains below, sequenced in a study of patients and donors after allogeneic stem cell transplantation. MiXCR was run by TCRdb on the RT-PCR reads, yielding one entry per CDR3 protein. The sample contains around 200,000 distinct CDR3 sequences, 35% to 45% of which appear only once. Material for sequencing was blood, either unsorted or a sorted T cell fraction (not recorded which). These receptors were collected from a human donor who was either an allogeneic HSCT recipient or a stem cell or donor lymphocyte infusion donor (not recorded which). It is not recorded whose cells these are; they may come from a transplant donor.

V is TRBV15 and J is TRBJ2-4; perhaps TRBD2 as D (6 bases). Trimming pared 1 base from V and 0 bases from J, leaving 10 bases between. Per germline, CDR1 LNHNV and CDR2 YYDKDF (reference sequence). CDR3 length: 16 residues. CDR3: CATSRAGDLAKNIQYF. CDR3 DNA sequence: TGTGCCACCAGCAGAGCGGGGGACCTAGCCAAAAACATTCAGTACTTC.

The chain is built from TRBV29-1 and TRBJ2-5; D might be TRBD1 or TRBD2, each matching 5 bases. Germline CDR1 is SQVTM and CDR2 is ANQGSEA. V shed 3 bases and J shed 2 bases, with 25 bases lying between them. This CDR3 is 18 amino acids long. This chain's CDR3 is CSVDSGPGSIGPQETQYF. CDR3 bases: TGCAGCGTTGATTCGGGGCCGGGATCAATAGGTCCACAAGAGACCCAGTACTTC.

The J gene is TRBJ2-5, the V gene TRBV5-1; 7 bases fit TRBD1. The CDR3 totals 15 residues. The V gene end was trimmed by 4 bases and the J gene end by 1 base; junction bases not matched to a gene: 7. Germline assignment: CDR1 SGHRS and CDR2 YFSETQ. CDR3 protein: CASSARDSTQETQYF. In DNA, the CDR3 is TGCGCCAGCAGCGCCAGGGACAGCACCCAAGAGACCCAGTACTTC.

This clonotype was counted many times. The V call is TRBV5-1, the J call TRBJ1-5; 9 bases line up with TRBD1. The J segment lost 7 bases and the V segment lost 4 bases, leaving 6 bases of the junction unmatched. The CDR3 has 14 amino acids. Germline V gives CDR1 SGHRS, CDR2 YFSETQ. For the CDR3, the DNA is TGCGCCAGCAGCGTGGGACAGGGAGACCAGCCCCAGCATTTT. It specifies CASSVGQGDQPQHF.

Only a few counts were recorded for this clonotype. The V call is TRBV3-1, the J call TRBJ1-2; 7 positions agree with TRBD1. CDR1 is LGHDT and CDR2 is YNNKEL in the germline V gene (reference sequence). V was pared by 0 bases and J by 9 bases, with 7 bases of the junction left unmatched. The CDR3 sequence is 14 residues long. In nucleotides, the CDR3 is TGTGCCAGCAGCCAAGACCCGACAGGGCGAAGCTACACCTTC. Translated: CASSQDPTGRSYTF. Full variable domain (outside the CDR3, taken from reference TRBV3-1 and TRBJ1-2): DTAVSQTPKYLVTQMGNDKSIKCEQNLGHDTMYWYKQDSKKFLKIMFSYNNKELIINETVPNRFSPKSPDKAHLNLHINSLELGDSAVYFCASSQDPTGRSYTFGSGTRLTVV.

V usage is TRBV4-3 and J usage is TRBJ2-2, with D unclear. Germline V gene data show CDR1 as LGHNA and CDR2 as YSLEER. The CDR3 runs to 12 residues. V was trimmed by 4 bases and J by 8 bases, leaving 8 bases between them. The CDR3: CASSLSPGELFF. The DNA for the CDR3 is TGCGCCAGCAGCCTTTCACCTGGGGAGCTGTTTTTT.

This chain uses TRBV18 with TRBJ2-3, with D maybe TRBD1 (5 bases). Trimming cost V 1 base and J 2 bases, with 10 bases left between them. CDR3 length: 15 amino acids. Germline lookup yields CDR1 KGHSH and CDR2 LQKENI. The CDR3 DNA sequence: TGTGCCAGCTCACCACGCGCCAGGGCCACAGATACGCAGTATTTT. Its protein product is CASSPRARATDTQYF.

V is TRBV10-3 and J is TRBJ2-2, with TRBD2 as a possible D gene (6 bases). This CDR3 is 11 amino acids long. The V gene lost 10 bases and the J gene lost 6 bases, with 9 bases spanning the gap. Germline assignment: CDR1 ENHRY and CDR2 SYGVKD. The CDR3 nucleotides read TGTGCCACCCGGGACTCCGGGGAGCTGTTTTTT. Its translation is CATRDSGELFF.

V gene TRBV6-2 or TRBV6-3 combines with J gene TRBJ2-5, with unresolved D. The length of the CDR3 is 15 residues. V was shortened by 0 bases and J by 0 bases, with 8 bases between the two germline ends. Germline V gene data show CDR1 as MNHEY and CDR2 as SVGEGT. CDR3 sequence (DNA): TGTGCCAGCAGTTACTCGAAGGCAGACCAAGAGACCCAGTACTTC. Its translation: CASSYSKADQETQYF.

V usage is TRBV7-3 and J usage is TRBJ2-3, with TRBD1 as a possible D gene (7 bases). The CDR3 consists of 15 residues. CDR1 and CDR2 (germline): SGHTA, FQGTGA. V was shortened by 5 bases and J by 5 bases, with 17 bases between the two germline ends. Here the CDR3 DNA reads TGTGCCAGCAGCCCTGGAGGGGGCTGGGGAGATACGCAGTATTTT. Translation: CASSPGGGWGDTQYF.

In this sample, this clonotype turned up a few times. The rearrangement uses TRBV11-2 and TRBJ2-1, with D perhaps TRBD2 (5 bases). The germline V and J ends were trimmed by 3 bases and 4 bases, with 13 bases remaining between them. The germline gives CDR1 SGHAT, CDR2 FQNNGV. CDR3 length: 15 amino acids. In DNA, the CDR3 is TGTGCCAGCAGCTTTAGAGGGAGTATTTACAATGAGCAGTTCTTC. This codes for CASSFRGSIYNEQFF.

The chain combines TRBV4-1 with TRBJ1-3, with D unclear. Germline V gene sequence: CDR1 MGHRA, CDR2 YSYEKL. The V and J ends lost 0 bases and 5 bases respectively, with 11 bases between them. This CDR3 is 15 amino acids long. CDR3 in DNA: TGCGCCAGCAGCCAAGAAGAGTTCCCTAGAAACACCATATATTTT. Amino acids: CASSQEEFPRNTIYF.

The V and J genes are TRBV30 and TRBJ1-5; 11 nucleotides align to TRBD1. V trimming: 4 bases; J trimming: 7 bases; junction bases outside the gene matches: 6. Germline V lookup: CDR1 GTSNPN, CDR2 SVGIG (reference sequence). The CDR3 is 14 residues long. The CDR3 sequence: CAWKRGTGGQPQHF. In DNA form, the CDR3 reads TGTGCCTGGAAAAGGGGGACAGGGGGACAGCCCCAGCATTTT.

The CDR3 region is CASSFTSGAASNNEQFF. In DNA, the CDR3 is TGTGCCAGCAGCTTCACCTCTGGAGCGGCCTCTAACAATGAGCAGTTCTTC. The chain is built from TRBV7-2 and TRBJ2-1, with D tentatively TRBD2 (5 bases). The CDR3 runs to 17 residues. The V gene's germline CDR1 is SGHTA and CDR2 FQGNSA. Trimming took off 3 bases at V and 5 bases at J, with 20 bases between the two ends.

This clonotype has more than one count but fewer than ten. The rearrangement uses TRBV25-1 and TRBJ2-1, with 9 nucleotides matching TRBD2. Trimming took 2 bases from V and 5 from J; bases not matched to a gene: 7. The CDR3 covers 16 residues. Germline V gene data show CDR1 as MGHDK and CDR2 as SYGVNS. The CDR3: CASSEEGIAGDNEQFF. The CDR3 DNA reads as TGTGCCAGCAGTGAAGAGGGAATAGCGGGGGACAATGAGCAGTTCTTC.

CDR3 DNA: TGTGCCAGCAGAAGTTTCGGACTTTTTAGTGGCTACACCTTC. Its protein product is CASRSFGLFSGYTF. J is TRBJ1-2 and V is TRBV7-9, with unresolved D. This CDR3 is built from 14 residues. Trimming shortened V by 6 bases and J by 7 bases, and 18 bases separated the two germline ends. Germline V gene data show CDR1 as SEHNR and CDR2 as FQNEAQ (reference sequence).

The chain uses TRBV5-1 and TRBJ1-1, with TRBD1 matching over 7 bases. V shed 0 bases and J 4 bases; nucleotides not matched to a gene: 3. Germline V gene data show CDR1 as SGHRS and CDR2 as YFSETQ. The CDR3 runs to 14 residues. The CDR3 bases are TGCGCCAGCAGCTTGGCAGGGGGGAGCACTGAAGCTTTCTTT. Its translation: CASSLAGGSTEAFF.

The chain employs TRBV5-1 and TRBJ2-6; D is possibly TRBD1 or TRBD2 (8 bases each). Germline V CDR1 and CDR2: SGHRS, YFSETQ. This CDR3 is 15 amino acids long. With 7 bases removed from V and 3 bases from J, the gap between germline ends came to 14 bases. CDR3 sequence: CASRTGTSGANVLTF. As DNA, the CDR3 is TGCGCCAGCCGGACAGGGACTAGTGGGGCCAACGTCCTGACTTTC.

This clonotype was observed a few times. This chain connects TRBV2 to TRBJ2-1; 10 nucleotides match TRBD1. The CDR3 consists of 17 residues. V gave up 4 bases and J gave up 0 bases; unmatched junction bases: 6. CDR1 is SNHLY and CDR2 is FYNNEI in the germline V gene. The CDR3 DNA is TGTGCCAGCAGTGGGACAGGGGGAGGTCTCTCCTACAATGAGCAGTTCTTC. As protein: CASSGTGGGLSYNEQFF.

The genes are TRBV28 and TRBJ2-7, with no clear D. The CDR3 has 13 amino acids. Germline V lookup: CDR1 MDHEN, CDR2 SYDVKM. V shed 3 bases and J shed 5 bases, with 11 bases lying between them. The CDR3 bases are TGTGCCAGCAGTTTCCCTAAGTTCGACGAGCAGTACTTC. Protein: CASSFPKFDEQYF.

The V and J genes are TRBV5-1 and TRBJ2-5; no reliable D call. Trimming stripped 4 bases from V and 1 base from J, with 8 bases between. The CDR3 runs to 13 residues. Germline assignment: CDR1 SGHRS and CDR2 YFSETQ. CDR3 coding DNA: TGCGCCAGCAGCGACACAGCCCAAGAGACCCAGTACTTC. It specifies CASSDTAQETQYF.

This sequence joins TRBV20-1 and TRBJ2-3, with 9 positions matching TRBD1. CDR1 is DFQATT, CDR2 SNEGSKA, per germline (reference sequence). This CDR3 contains 14 residues. The V gene end was trimmed by 8 bases and the J gene end by 4 bases; junction bases not matched to a gene: 10. CDR3 in DNA: TGCAGTCACCACCACAGGGGGCAAGCAGATACGCAGTATTTT. Translating gives CSHHHRGQADTQYF.

This clonotype came up a few times. The chain employs TRBV5-1 and TRBJ1-5; 7 bases line up with TRBD1. Germline V gene data show CDR1 as SGHRS and CDR2 as YFSETQ. The J segment lost 9 bases and the V segment lost 1 base, leaving 7 bases of the junction unmatched. CDR3 length: 14 residues. CDR3 nucleotide sequence: TGCGCCAGCAGCTTGCGACAGGGTTTAGGGCCCCAGCATTTT. This encodes CASSLRQGLGPQHF.

This clonotype was observed a few times. This chain connects TRBV5-1 to TRBJ1-3; 7 nucleotides match TRBD1. This CDR3 region has 17 residues. Germline V gene data show CDR1 as SGHRS and CDR2 as YFSETQ. V lost 5 bases, J lost 2 bases, and 13 bases stayed unmatched. The chain's CDR3 is CASSPGQVPLAGNTIYF. CDR3 DNA sequence: TGCGCCAGCAGTCCCGGACAGGTCCCGCTCGCTGGAAACACCATATATTTT.

V is TRBV27 and J is TRBJ2-2; 11 nucleotides match TRBD1. The CDR3 sequence is 14 residues long. The germline V gene encodes CDR1 MNHEY and CDR2 SMNVEV (reference sequence). V was clipped by 6 bases and J by 7 bases; unmatched bases: 4. CDR3: CASRDRGRGGELFF. The CDR3, as DNA: TGTGCCAGCAGGGACAGGGGGCGTGGCGGGGAGCTGTTTTTT.

As for this clonotype: At one boundary the junction diverges from the germline segment, which might be a read error. The chain is built from TRBV5-1 and TRBJ1-1; D perhaps matches TRBD1 (5 bases). This CDR3 has 14 residues. Germline CDR1 and CDR2: SGHRS and YFSETQ. The CDR3, as DNA: TGCGCCAGCAGCGGAGCCGGTGCGGGGCCTGAGGCTTTCTTT. It is translated as CASSGAGAGPEAFF.

The J gene is TRBJ2-2, the V gene TRBV11-1, with a weak D call TRBD2 (5 bases). CDR1 and CDR2 (germline): SGHAT, FQDESV (reference sequence). CDR3 length: 16 residues. The V and J ends lost 2 bases and 5 bases respectively, with 15 bases between them. In DNA, the CDR3 is TGTGCCAGCAGCTTATTCGGACTCCCTCTGACCGGGGAGCTGTTTTTT. Amino acid sequence: CASSLFGLPLTGELFF.

Concerning this clonotype itself: Its ends do not fully match the called genes, so a read error is possible. The chain employs TRBV29-1 and TRBJ2-5; 12 bases line up with TRBD1. CDR3 length: 15 residues. Per germline, CDR1 SQVTM and CDR2 ANQGSEA. The CDR3 reads CSVNRGTGGQRTQHF. DNA for the CDR3: TGCAGCGTTAACCGAGGGACAGGGGGCCAGCGGACCCAGCACTTC.

V is TRBV6-6 and J is TRBJ1-1; a weak D match, TRBD1 (5 bases). V dropped 10 bases and J dropped 5 bases, with 14 bases sitting between them. Germline V lookup: CDR1 MNHNY, CDR2 SVGAGI (reference sequence). The CDR3 length is 12 residues. The CDR3 DNA reads as TGTGCCACCAAGGCCGGGGGGACTGAAGCTTTCTTT. Translated, it gives CATKAGGTEAFF.

This clonotype has just a few counts. This chain joins TRBV20-1 and TRBJ1-4; TRBD1 matches 10 bases. Germline CDR1 DFQATT, CDR2 SNEGSKA (reference sequence). Trimming at V came to 2 bases and at J to 6 bases, leaving 6 bases not matched to a gene. This CDR3 is built from 15 residues. The CDR3, as DNA: TGCAGTGCTAGATCGATCGGGACAGGGGATGAAAAACTGTTTTTT. This codes for CSARSIGTGDEKLFF.